The 21 T cell receptor beta chains below were found in one sample sequenced in a study of regulatory T cells in long-lasting Graves disease (dated by TCRdb to about 2021). The protocol used for the library was multiplex PCR. The sequencing machine was an Illumina HiSeq 4000. To build TCR beta libraries, CDR3 regions were amplified by Arm-PCR using iRepertoire HTBI primers. TCRdb reran the public reads through fastp at Q25 and MiXCR, keeping productive beta chains. Rows are unified per CDR3 protein, each entry keeping the most common DNA and genes. The sample table shows around 500,000 distinct CDR3 sequences, and 15% to 20% are seen once. The ten biggest clones cover just under 25% of the sample. The time point label, read with the paper, signifies: newly diagnosed GD, antithyroid drugs for less than 3 months. RNA was extracted from PBMCs in TRIzol for both TCR sequencing and RNA sequencing. These data were also filed under a second study, of T cells in Graves' hyperthyroidism and ophthalmopathy.

This specimen was peripheral blood mononuclear cells (PBMCs), taken at new diagnosis, from a patient treated with antithyroid drugs. The source is a woman aged 35-65 years with Graves disease. Donor details come from another sample of the same person, matched by shared clones.

This clonotype came up many times. The chain couples TRBV18 to TRBJ2-7; TRBD2 matches at 14 bases. CDR3 length: 14 residues. CDR1 and CDR2 (germline): KGHSH, LQKENI. The J segment lost 13 bases and the V segment lost 0 bases, leaving 5 bases of the junction unmatched. CDR3 amino acids: CASSPPGLAGALYF. CDR3 sequence (DNA): TGTGCCAGCTCACCACCGGGACTAGCGGGGGCCTTATACTTC.

This sequence joins TRBV4-1 and TRBJ1-5; perhaps TRBD1 as D (6 bases). V was pared by 1 base and J by 7 bases, with 17 bases between. The CDR3 is 16 amino acids. The germline gives CDR1 MGHRA, CDR2 YSYEKL. For the CDR3, the DNA is TGCGCCAGCAGCCAAGGTCTCGGCAGGGGAACCCAGCCCCAGCATTTT. Translating gives CASSQGLGRGTQPQHF.

This clonotype was recorded many times. V and J are TRBV5-1 and TRBJ1-1, with 7 bases that match TRBD1. Per the germline V gene, CDR1 is SGHRS and CDR2 is YFSETQ. CDR3 size: 14 residues. J lost 1 base, V lost 3 bases, and 3 bases had no gene match. The CDR3 loop reads CASSSGQWNTEAFF. The CDR3 nucleotides are TGCGCCAGCAGCTCGGGACAGTGGAACACTGAAGCTTTCTTT.

This clonotype has a count of ten or more. The J gene is TRBJ2-7, the V gene TRBV5-1; 9 bases match TRBD1. Losses at the gene ends were 1 base for V and 6 bases for J; bases not matched to a gene: 5. The CDR3 loop spans 14 amino acids. Looked up from germline, CDR1 is SGHRS and CDR2 is YFSETQ. The chain's CDR3 is CASSLSTGGSEQYF. DNA of the CDR3: TGCGCCAGCAGCTTGAGCACAGGGGGCTCCGAGCAGTACTTC. The variable domain in full, completed from reference TRBV5-1 and TRBJ2-7, reads KAGVTQTPRYLIKTRGQQVTLSCSPISGHRSVSWYQQTPGQGLQFLFEYFSETQRNKGNFPGRFSGRQFSNSRSEMNVSTLELGDSALYLCASSLSTGGSEQYFGPGTRLTVT.

The sample holds a few counts of this clonotype. V is TRBV5-6 and J is TRBJ1-1, with no clear D. The CDR3 spans 12 residues. CDR1 is SGHDT, CDR2 YYEEEE, per germline. V shed 3 bases and J shed 8 bases, with 11 bases lying between them. This CDR3 reads CASSWGLAEAFF. The CDR3 nucleotides read TGTGCCAGCAGCTGGGGTTTGGCAGAAGCTTTCTTT.

CDR3 sequence (DNA): TGTGCCAGCAGCTTTTCCCAAGGGGAAAAACTGTTTTTT. Translation: CASSFSQGEKLFF. The genes are TRBV7-9 and TRBJ1-4; no clear D. Trimming cost V 3 bases and J 8 bases, with 10 bases left between them. This CDR3 is 13 amino acids long. From germline, CDR1 is SEHNR and CDR2 FQNEAQ (reference sequence). The variable domain in full, completed from reference TRBV7-9 and TRBJ1-4, reads DTGVSQNPRHKITKRGQNVTFRCDPISEHNRLYWYRQTLGQGPEFLTYFQNEAQLEKSRLLSDRFSAERPKGSFSTLEIQRTEQGDSAMYLCASSFSQGEKLFFGSGTQLSVL.

This clonotype has a count of ten or more. The chain recombines TRBV5-1 with TRBJ2-1; TRBD2 aligns across 7 bases. The ends lost 1 base at V and 3 bases at J; junction bases unmatched: 10. Germline loops: CDR1 SGHRS, CDR2 YFSETQ. This CDR3 is 17 amino acids long. This CDR3 is CASSLSRGGGVYNEQFF. CDR3 nucleotide sequence: TGCGCCAGCAGCTTGTCTCGTGGGGGAGGGGTCTACAATGAGCAGTTCTTC.

This clonotype came up many times. CDR3 residues: CASSSGGAGSYNEQFF. Here the CDR3 DNA reads TGCGCCAGCAGCAGCGGGGGCGCCGGCTCCTACAATGAGCAGTTCTTC. This chain joins TRBV5-1 and TRBJ2-1; 8 nucleotides match TRBD2. J gave up 0 bases and V 4 bases, and 6 bases lay outside the gene matches. The CDR3 length is 16 residues. The germline V gene encodes CDR1 SGHRS and CDR2 YFSETQ.

V and J are TRBV5-4 and TRBJ2-2; D may be TRBD1 (6 bases). V lost 4 bases to trimming and J lost 2 bases, with 12 bases between them. CDR3 length equals 15 residues. Per germline, CDR1 SGHNT and CDR2 YYREEE (reference sequence). The CDR3 sequence: CASSQKTGNTGELFF. In DNA form, the CDR3 reads TGTGCCAGCAGCCAAAAGACAGGAAACACCGGGGAGCTGTTTTTT. The full variable domain, rest sourced from reference TRBV5-4 and TRBJ2-2, is ETGVTQSPTHLIKTRGQQVTLRCSSQSGHNTVSWYQQALGQGPQFIFQYYREEENGRGNFPPRFSGLQFPNYSSELNVNALELDDSALYLCASSQKTGNTGELFFGEGSRLTVL.

This clonotype was seen many times. The chain couples TRBV7-9 to TRBJ2-7; possible D gene TRBD1, 5 bases. The CDR3 totals 15 residues. V was cut by 5 bases and J by 0 bases, with 14 bases left in between. CDR1 is SEHNR and CDR2 is FQNEAQ in the germline V gene (reference sequence). CDR3 amino acids: CASSHPGKSSYEQYF. The CDR3 bases are TGTGCCAGCAGCCACCCAGGGAAAAGCTCCTACGAGCAGTACTTC.

This rearrangement joins TRBV5-1 to TRBJ2-2; 13 bases fit TRBD2. Germline CDR1 reads SGHRS; CDR2 reads YFSETQ. The CDR3 runs 18 residues. J was trimmed by 5 bases and V by 4 bases; bases with no gene match: 11. The CDR3 sequence: CASSLRTSGGTRTGELFF. CDR3 coding DNA: TGCGCCAGCAGCCTAAGGACTAGCGGGGGAACCCGAACCGGGGAGCTGTTTTTT.

This clonotype was counted only a few times. The chain carries TRBV6-1 and TRBJ1-5; weak D call: TRBD1 (5 bases). This CDR3 region has 14 residues. Per the germline V gene, CDR1 is MNHNS and CDR2 is SASEGT. The V gene lost 6 bases and the J gene lost 4 bases, with 13 bases spanning the gap. As DNA, the CDR3 is TGTGCCAGCAGCACACCGGGGCAAAATCAGCCCCAGCATTTT. Encoded protein: CASSTPGQNQPQHF.

The rearrangement links TRBV12-3 or TRBV12-4 to TRBJ1-2; the match to TRBD1 covers 8 bases. The V gene end was trimmed by 3 bases and the J gene end by 7 bases; junction bases not matched to a gene: 10. The CDR3 has 15 amino acids. CDR3 DNA: TGTGCCAGCAGTTTGAGGGACAGGCCCTATCCTGGCTACACCTTC. This sequence encodes CASSLRDRPYPGYTF.

CDR3 DNA sequence: TGTGCCAGTAGTGATAGCGGGGGGGAGACCCAGTACTTC. The encoded protein is CASSDSGGETQYF. This rearrangement joins TRBV19 to TRBJ2-5; 10 bases align to TRBD2. V lost 5 bases, J lost 5 bases, and 2 bases stayed unmatched. The CDR3 covers 13 residues. Germline assignment: CDR1 LNHDA and CDR2 SQIVND (reference sequence).

This clonotype was picked up many times. CDR3 coding DNA: TGTGCCAGCAGCCCCCGTCCCGGGACTTTTGTCACTGAAGCTTTCTTT. It codes for CASSPRPGTFVTEAFF. V usage is TRBV3-1 and J usage is TRBJ1-1; D is perhaps TRBD1 (5 bases). This CDR3 contains 16 residues. With 4 bases removed from V and 4 bases from J, the gap between germline ends came to 19 bases. CDR1 LGHDT and CDR2 YNNKEL come from the germline V gene (reference sequence).

There are a few counts of this clonotype. The CDR3 DNA sequence: TGTGCCATGGGGACTAGCGGGGGGGCCTCCTACAATGAGCAGTTCTTC. Amino acid sequence: CAMGTSGGASYNEQFF. The gene calls are TRBV10-3 and TRBJ2-1; 16 bases fit TRBD2. The trim removed 9 bases at V and 0 bases at J, leaving 2 bases unmatched. The CDR3 has 16 residues. CDR1 and CDR2 (germline): ENHRY, SYGVKD.

Remarks on this clonotype: Germline is not matched at one junction end, which may reflect a read error. The chain couples TRBV12-3 or TRBV12-4 to TRBJ2-3; perhaps D is TRBD1 or TRBD2 (5 bases each). This CDR3 contains 14 residues. The CDR3, as DNA: TGTGCCAGCAGTTGGGGCCCTGAGGGAGATACGCGGTATTTT. The encoded protein is CASSWGPEGDTRYF.

This clonotype was picked up many times. The CDR3 spells CASSPRGGGPMETQYF. The CDR3 DNA is TGTGCCAGCAGCCCCCGAGGGGGGGGGCCCATGGAGACCCAGTACTTC. The chain recombines TRBV7-8 with TRBJ2-5, with D maybe TRBD2 (7 bases). The V gene lost 5 bases and the J gene lost 5 bases, with 21 bases spanning the gap. The CDR3 consists of 16 residues. Germline values: CDR1 SGHVS, CDR2 FQNEAQ.

The table lists this clonotype with a count of one. The chain couples TRBV15 to TRBJ2-1, with D perhaps matching TRBD2 (5 bases). This CDR3 is built from 14 residues. The germline gives CDR1 LNHNV, CDR2 YYDKDF (reference sequence). Trimming took 0 bases from V and 7 from J, leaving 10 bases between them. The CDR3: CATSRDGSVNEQFF. The CDR3 bases are TGTGCCACCAGCAGAGATGGTAGCGTTAATGAGCAGTTCTTC.

The chain links TRBV6-1 to TRBJ2-7, with a tentative D call TRBD2 (7 bases). CDR3 size: 13 residues. Trimming left V 10 bases short and J 0 bases short, with 13 bases between. The germline V gene encodes CDR1 MNHNS and CDR2 SASEGT. CDR3 sequence reads: CAIQRGASYEQYF. In nucleotides, the CDR3 is TGTGCCATCCAACGGGGGGCCTCCTACGAGCAGTACTTC.

Ten or more counts support this clonotype. The V gene is TRBV28, the J gene TRBJ2-5; D may be TRBD2 (6 bases). CDR3 length equals 14 residues. Per germline, CDR1 MDHEN and CDR2 SYDVKM. V was trimmed by 7 bases and J by 4 bases, leaving 16 bases between them. Here the CDR3 reads CASTTLSGGETQYF. The CDR3 bases are TGTGCCAGCACCACCTTATCCGGGGGAGAGACCCAGTACTTC.